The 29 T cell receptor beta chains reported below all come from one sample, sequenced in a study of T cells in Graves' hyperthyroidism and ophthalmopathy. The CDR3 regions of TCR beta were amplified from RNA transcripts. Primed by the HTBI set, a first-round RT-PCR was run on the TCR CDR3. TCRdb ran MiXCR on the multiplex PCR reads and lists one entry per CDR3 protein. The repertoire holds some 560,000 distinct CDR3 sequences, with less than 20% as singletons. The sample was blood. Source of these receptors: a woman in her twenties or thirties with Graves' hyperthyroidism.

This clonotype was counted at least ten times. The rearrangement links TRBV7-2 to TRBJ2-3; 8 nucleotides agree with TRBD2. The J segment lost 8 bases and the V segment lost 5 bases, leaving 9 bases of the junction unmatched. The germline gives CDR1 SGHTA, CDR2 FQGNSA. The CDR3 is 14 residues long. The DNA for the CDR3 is TGTGCCAGCAGCCTTGATGCGGCGGGGGGTACGCAGTATTTT. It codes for CASSLDAAGGTQYF.

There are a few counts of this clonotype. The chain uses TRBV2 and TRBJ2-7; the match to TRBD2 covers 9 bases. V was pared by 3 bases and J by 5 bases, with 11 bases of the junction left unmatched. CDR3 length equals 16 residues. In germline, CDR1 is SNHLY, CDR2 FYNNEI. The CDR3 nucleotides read TGTGCCAGCAGTGATGATGTTCCGACTAGCGGCCACGAGCAGTACTTC. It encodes CASSDDVPTSGHEQYF.

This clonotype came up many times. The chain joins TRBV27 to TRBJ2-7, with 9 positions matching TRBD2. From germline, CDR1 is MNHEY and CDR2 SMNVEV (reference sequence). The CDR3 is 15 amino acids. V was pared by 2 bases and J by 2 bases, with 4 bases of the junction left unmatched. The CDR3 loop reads CASSLASGMPYEQYF. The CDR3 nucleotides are TGTGCCAGCAGTTTAGCTAGCGGGATGCCCTACGAGCAGTACTTC.

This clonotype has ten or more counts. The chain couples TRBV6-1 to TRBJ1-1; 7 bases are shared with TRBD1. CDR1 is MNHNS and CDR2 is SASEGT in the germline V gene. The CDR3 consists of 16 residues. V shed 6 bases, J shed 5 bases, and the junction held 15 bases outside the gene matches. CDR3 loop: CASRSRGSRLGTEAFF. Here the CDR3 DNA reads TGTGCCAGCAGGTCCAGGGGGAGTCGGCTGGGTACTGAAGCTTTCTTT.

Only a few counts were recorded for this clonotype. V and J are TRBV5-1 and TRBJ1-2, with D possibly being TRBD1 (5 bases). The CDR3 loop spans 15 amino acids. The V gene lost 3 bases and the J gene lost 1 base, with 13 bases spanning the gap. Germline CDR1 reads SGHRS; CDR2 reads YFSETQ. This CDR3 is CASSSRGGYNYGYTF. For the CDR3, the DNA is TGCGCCAGCAGCTCCCGCGGGGGGTATAACTATGGCTACACCTTC.

CDR3 DNA: TGCAGTCTCCGGGGAAGCACAGATACGCAGTATTTT. Its translation is CSLRGSTDTQYF. The rearrangement uses TRBV20-1 and TRBJ2-3; D is possibly TRBD2 (5 bases). Germline V gives CDR1 DFQATT, CDR2 SNEGSKA (reference sequence). CDR3 length equals 12 residues. The V and J ends lost 8 bases and 0 bases respectively, with 9 bases between them.

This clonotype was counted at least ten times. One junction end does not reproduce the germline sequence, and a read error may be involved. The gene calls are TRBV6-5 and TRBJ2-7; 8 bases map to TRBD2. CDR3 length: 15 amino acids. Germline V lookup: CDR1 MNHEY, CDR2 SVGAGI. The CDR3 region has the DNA TGTGCCAGCAGTTACTCGCGGACTAGCTCCAACGAGCAGTACTTC. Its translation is CASSYSRTSSNEQYF.

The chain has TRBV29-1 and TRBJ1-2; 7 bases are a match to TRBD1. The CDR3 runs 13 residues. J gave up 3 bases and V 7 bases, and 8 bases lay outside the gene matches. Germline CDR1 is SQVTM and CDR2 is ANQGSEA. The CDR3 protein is CSARDRLDYGYTF. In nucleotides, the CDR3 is TGCAGCGCCCGGGACAGACTAGACTATGGCTACACCTTC.

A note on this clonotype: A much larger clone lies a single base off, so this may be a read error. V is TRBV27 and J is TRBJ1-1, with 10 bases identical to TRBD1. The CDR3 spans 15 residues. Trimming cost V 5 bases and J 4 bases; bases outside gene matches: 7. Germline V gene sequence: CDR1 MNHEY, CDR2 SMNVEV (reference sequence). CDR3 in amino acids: CASSLGQGLFTEAFF. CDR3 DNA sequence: TGTGCCAGCAGTCTGGGACAGGGGTTGTTCACTGAAGCTTTCTTT.

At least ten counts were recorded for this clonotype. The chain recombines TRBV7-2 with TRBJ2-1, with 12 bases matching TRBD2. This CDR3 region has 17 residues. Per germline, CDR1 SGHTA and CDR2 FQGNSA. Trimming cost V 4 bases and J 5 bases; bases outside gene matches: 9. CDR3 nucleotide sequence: TGTGCCAGCAGCTATCCGCGCGCTAGCGGGAGGGACAATGAGCAGTTCTTC. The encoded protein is CASSYPRASGRDNEQFF.

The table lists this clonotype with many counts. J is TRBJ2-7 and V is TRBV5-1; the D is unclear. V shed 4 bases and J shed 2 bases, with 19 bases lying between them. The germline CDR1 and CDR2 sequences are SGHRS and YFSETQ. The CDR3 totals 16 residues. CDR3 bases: TGCGCCAGCAGCCCCACGACTGGACCCCAACCCTACGAGCAGTACTTC. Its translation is CASSPTTGPQPYEQYF.

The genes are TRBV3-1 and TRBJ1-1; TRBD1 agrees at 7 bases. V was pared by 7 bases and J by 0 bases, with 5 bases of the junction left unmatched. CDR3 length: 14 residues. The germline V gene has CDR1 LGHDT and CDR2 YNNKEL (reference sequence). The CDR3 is CASNRQGMNTEAFF. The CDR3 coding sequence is TGTGCCAGCAACCGACAGGGTATGAACACTGAAGCTTTCTTT.

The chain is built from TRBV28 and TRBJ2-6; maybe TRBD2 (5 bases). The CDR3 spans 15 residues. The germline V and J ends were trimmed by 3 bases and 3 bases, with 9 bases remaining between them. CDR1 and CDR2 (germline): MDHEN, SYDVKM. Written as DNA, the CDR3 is TGTGCCAGCAGTTTTAGGAGGTATGGGGCCAACGTCCTGACTTTC. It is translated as CASSFRRYGANVLTF.

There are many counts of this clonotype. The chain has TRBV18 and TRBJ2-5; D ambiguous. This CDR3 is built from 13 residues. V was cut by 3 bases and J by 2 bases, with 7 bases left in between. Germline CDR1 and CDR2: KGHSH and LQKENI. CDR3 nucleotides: TGTGCCAGCTCACCGGCACGACAAGAGACCCAGTACTTC. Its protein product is CASSPARQETQYF.

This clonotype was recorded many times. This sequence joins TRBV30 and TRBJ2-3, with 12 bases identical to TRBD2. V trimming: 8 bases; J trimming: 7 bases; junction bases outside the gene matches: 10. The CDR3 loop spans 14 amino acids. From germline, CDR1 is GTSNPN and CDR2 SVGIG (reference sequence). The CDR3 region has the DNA TGTGCCGGAAGACTAGCGGGAGTTTCATATACGCAGTATTTT. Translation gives CAGRLAGVSYTQYF. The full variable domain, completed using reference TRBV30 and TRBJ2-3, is SQTIHQWPATLVQPVGSPLSLECTVEGTSNPNLYWYRQAAGRGLQLLFYSVGIGQISSEVPQNLSASRPQDRQFILSSKKLLLSDSGFYLCAGRLAGVSYTQYFGPGTRLTVL.

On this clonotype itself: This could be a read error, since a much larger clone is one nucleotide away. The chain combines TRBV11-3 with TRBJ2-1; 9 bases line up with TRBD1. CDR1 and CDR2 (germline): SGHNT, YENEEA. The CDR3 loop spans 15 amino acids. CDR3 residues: CAGSAPGQGRNEQFF. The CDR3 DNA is TGTGCCGGCAGCGCCCCGGGACAGGGCCGCAATGAGCAGTTCTTC.

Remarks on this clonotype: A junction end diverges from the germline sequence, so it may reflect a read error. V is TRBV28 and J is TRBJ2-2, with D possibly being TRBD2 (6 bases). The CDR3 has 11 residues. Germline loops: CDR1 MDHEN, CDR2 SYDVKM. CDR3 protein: CASSFPGGLFF. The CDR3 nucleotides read TGTGCCAGCAGTTTTCCCGGGGGGCTGTTTTTT.

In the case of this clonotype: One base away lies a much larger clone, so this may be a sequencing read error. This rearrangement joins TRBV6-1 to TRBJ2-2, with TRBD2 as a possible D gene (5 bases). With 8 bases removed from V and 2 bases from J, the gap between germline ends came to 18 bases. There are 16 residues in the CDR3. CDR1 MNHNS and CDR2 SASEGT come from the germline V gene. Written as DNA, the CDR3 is TGTGCCAGCGCTCTCACTAGGAGCCCTAACACCGGGGAGCTGTTTTTT. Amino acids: CASALTRSPNTGELFF.

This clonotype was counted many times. The CDR3 sequence is CASSEGLGGSYGYTF. The CDR3 DNA sequence: TGTGCCAGCAGTGAGGGTCTGGGGGGTTCCTATGGCTACACCTTC. The chain has TRBV2 and TRBJ1-2; TRBD1 might be the D (5 bases). Trimming removed 3 bases at V and 4 bases at J, with 15 bases between. The CDR3 sequence is 15 residues long. Germline V gene lookup returns CDR1 SNHLY and CDR2 FYNNEI.

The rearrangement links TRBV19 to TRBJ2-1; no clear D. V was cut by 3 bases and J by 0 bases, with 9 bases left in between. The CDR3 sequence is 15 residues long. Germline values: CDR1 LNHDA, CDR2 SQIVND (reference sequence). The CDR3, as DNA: TGTGCCAGTAGTATTCTAAGGAGCTCCTACAATGAGCAGTTCTTC. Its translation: CASSILRSSYNEQFF.

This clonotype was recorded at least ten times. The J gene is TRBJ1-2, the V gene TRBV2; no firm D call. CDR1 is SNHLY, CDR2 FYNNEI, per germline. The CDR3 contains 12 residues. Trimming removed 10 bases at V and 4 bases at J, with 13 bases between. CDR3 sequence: CATSENIYGYTF. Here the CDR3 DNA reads TGTGCCACCTCGGAAAACATCTATGGCTACACCTTC.

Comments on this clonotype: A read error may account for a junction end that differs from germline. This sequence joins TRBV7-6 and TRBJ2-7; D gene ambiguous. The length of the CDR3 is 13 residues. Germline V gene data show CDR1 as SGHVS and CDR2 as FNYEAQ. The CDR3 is CASSLDGSSEQYF. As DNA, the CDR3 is TGTGCCAGCAGCTTAGATGGGTCCTCCGAGCAGTACTTC.

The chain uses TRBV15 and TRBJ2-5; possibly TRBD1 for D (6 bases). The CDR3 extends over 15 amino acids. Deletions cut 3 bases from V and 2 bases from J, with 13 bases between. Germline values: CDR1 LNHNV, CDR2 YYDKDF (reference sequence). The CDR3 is CATSRGAGPQETQYF. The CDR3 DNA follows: TGTGCCACCAGCAGGGGGGCAGGGCCACAAGAGACCCAGTACTTC.

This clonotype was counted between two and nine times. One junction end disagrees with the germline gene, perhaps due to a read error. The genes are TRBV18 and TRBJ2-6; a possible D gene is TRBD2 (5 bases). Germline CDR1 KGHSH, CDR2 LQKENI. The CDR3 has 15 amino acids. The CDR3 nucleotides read TGTGCCAGCTCATCGGTCCTAGCTGGGGTCAACGTCCTGACTTTC. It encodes CASSSVLAGVNVLTF.

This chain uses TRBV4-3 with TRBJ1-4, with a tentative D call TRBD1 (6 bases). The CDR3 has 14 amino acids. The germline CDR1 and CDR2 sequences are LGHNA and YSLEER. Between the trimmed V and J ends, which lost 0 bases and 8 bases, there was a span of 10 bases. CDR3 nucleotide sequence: TGCGCCAGCAGCCAAGATCTGGGACAAGAAAAACTGTTTTTT. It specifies CASSQDLGQEKLFF.

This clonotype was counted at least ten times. The CDR3 loop is CAWSGRAGGTNTIYF. As DNA, the CDR3 is TGTGCCTGGAGTGGTCGGGCAGGGGGCACGAACACCATATATTTT. The chain carries TRBV30 and TRBJ1-3, with 8 bases lining up with TRBD1. This CDR3 contains 15 residues. Trimming removed 1 base from V and 7 bases from J; junction bases left unmatched: 9. Germline CDR1 reads GTSNPN; CDR2 reads SVGIG (reference sequence).

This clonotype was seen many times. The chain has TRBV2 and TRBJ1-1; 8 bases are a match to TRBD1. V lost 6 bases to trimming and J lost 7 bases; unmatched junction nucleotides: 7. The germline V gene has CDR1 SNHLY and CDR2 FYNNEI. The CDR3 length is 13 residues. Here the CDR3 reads CASSQTGVGEAFF. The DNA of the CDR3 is TGTGCCAGCAGCCAGACAGGGGTTGGTGAAGCTTTCTTT.

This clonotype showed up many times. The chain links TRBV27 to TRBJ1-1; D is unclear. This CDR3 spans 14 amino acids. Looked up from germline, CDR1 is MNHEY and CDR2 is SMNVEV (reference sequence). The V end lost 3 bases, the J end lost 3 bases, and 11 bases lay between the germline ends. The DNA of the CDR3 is TGTGCCAGCAGTTTCCGGGCTTCGCACACTGAAGCTTTCTTT. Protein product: CASSFRASHTEAFF.

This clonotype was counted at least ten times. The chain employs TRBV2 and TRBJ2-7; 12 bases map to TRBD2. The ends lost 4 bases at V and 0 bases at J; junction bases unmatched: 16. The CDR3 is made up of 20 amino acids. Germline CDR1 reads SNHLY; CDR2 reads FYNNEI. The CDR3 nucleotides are TGTGCCAGCAGTGCGGTTTGGGGGACTAGCGGGCGCGATAGCTCCTACGAGCAGTACTTC. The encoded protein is CASSAVWGTSGRDSSYEQYF.